The 24 T cell receptor beta chains below come from one sample, sequenced in a study of blood T cell repertoires in COVID-19. The repertoire was sequenced with immunoSEQ multiplex PCR; TCRdb's copy has only in-frame clones and lacks some. The table shows roughly 210,000 clones, with 87% occurring only once. Source material: PBMCs or T cells enriched from blood (not recorded which). The receptors come from a man in his thirties or forties in a cohort exposed to, infected with or recovered from COVID-19 (not recorded which).

This clone has just one count. V gene TRBV6-5 combines with J gene TRBJ2-7, with TRBD2 matching 8 bases. V gave up 2 bases and J gave up 5 bases; unmatched junction bases: 8. This CDR3 spans 15 amino acids. CDR1 and CDR2 (germline): MNHEY, SVGAGI. The CDR3 DNA follows: TGTGCCAGCAGTTACCTGGCGGGAGGCCCCCACGAGCAGTACTTC. Translating it yields CASSYLAGGPHEQYF.

The rearrangement links TRBV16 to TRBJ1-4; D gene uncertain. With 0 bases removed from V and 10 bases from J, the gap between germline ends came to 12 bases. CDR3 length: 14 amino acids. From germline, CDR1 is KGHSY and CDR2 FQNENV. CDR3 in amino acids: CASSQSRQSGKLFF. In DNA form, the CDR3 reads TGTGCCAGCAGCCAATCCCGACAATCAGGAAAACTGTTTTTT.

The chain combines TRBV10-3 with TRBJ1-5; 7 nucleotides line up with TRBD1. Trimming cost V 6 bases and J 1 base; bases outside gene matches: 6. CDR1 is ENHRY and CDR2 is SYGVKD in the germline V gene. The length of the CDR3 is 15 residues. The CDR3 DNA follows: TGTGCCATCAGAGGGGGCGGCGGGAGCAATCAGCCCCAGCATTTT. Protein: CAIRGGGGSNQPQHF.

This CDR3 is CASSVGGPYEQYF. In DNA, the CDR3 is TGTGCCAGCAGCGTAGGCGGGCCCTACGAGCAGTACTTC. This chain uses TRBV9 with TRBJ2-7; TRBD2 is a possible D gene (5 bases). The CDR3 is 13 residues long. Trimming stripped 0 bases from V and 2 bases from J, with 6 bases between. Germline assignment: CDR1 SGDLS and CDR2 YYNGEE.

The chain carries TRBV7-9 and TRBJ2-7; TRBD2 matches 8 bases. Trimming at V came to 3 bases and at J to 2 bases, leaving 12 bases not matched to a gene. Germline values: CDR1 SEHNR, CDR2 FQNEAQ (reference sequence). This CDR3 is built from 17 residues. The CDR3 sequence is CASSLVSGSGTTYEQYF. The DNA of the CDR3 is TGTGCCAGCAGCTTGGTCTCGGGTAGCGGGACCACCTACGAGCAGTACTTC.

V and J are TRBV6-5 and TRBJ2-7; D may be TRBD2 (5 bases). Germline CDR1 reads MNHEY; CDR2 reads SVGAGI. The CDR3 extends over 15 amino acids. Trimming stripped 5 bases from V and 6 bases from J, with 20 bases between. CDR3 protein: CASSTEGGRNSEQYF. The DNA of the CDR3 is TGTGCCAGCAGTACTGAAGGAGGACGGAACAGCGAGCAGTACTTC.

V usage is TRBV27 and J usage is TRBJ2-7; possibly TRBD1 for D (6 bases). Germline CDR1 is MNHEY and CDR2 is SMNVEV (reference sequence). This CDR3 is built from 15 residues. V was clipped by 6 bases and J by 2 bases, with 17 bases between them. The CDR3 reads CASSLIWGRTYEQYF. The CDR3 DNA reads TGTGCCAGCAGCCTGATCTGGGGGCGGACCTACGAGCAGTACTTC.

The chain links TRBV11-2 to TRBJ2-5; no clear D. The V gene's germline CDR1 is SGHAT and CDR2 FQNNGV. This CDR3 is built from 11 residues. V lost 8 bases and J lost 5, with 9 bases in between. This CDR3 is CASGRGETQYF. In nucleotides, the CDR3 is TGTGCCAGCGGCCGAGGTGAGACCCAGTACTTC.

This sequence joins TRBV3-1 (or the pseudogene TRBV3-2) and TRBJ2-7; D uncertain. The CDR3 runs 13 residues. The ends were cut back, 5 bases at V and 5 bases at J, with 13 bases in the middle. The germline V gene has CDR1 LGHDT and CDR2 YNNKEL (reference sequence). In DNA, the CDR3 is TGTGCCAGCAGCACGCGGTACCGAGACGAGCAGTACTTC. Its translation is CASSTRYRDEQYF.

V usage is TRBV29-1 and J usage is TRBJ2-7; D perhaps matches TRBD2 (6 bases). Germline CDR1 and CDR2: SQVTM and ANQGSEA. V was pared by 2 bases and J by 3 bases, with 11 bases between. The CDR3 spans 13 residues. CDR3 sequence reads: CSVERGDGYEQYF. CDR3 nucleotide sequence: TGCAGCGTTGAACGCGGGGATGGCTACGAGCAGTACTTC.

J is TRBJ1-2 and V is TRBV7-9; possible D gene TRBD1, 6 bases. This CDR3 is built from 13 residues. Germline CDR1 is SEHNR and CDR2 is FQNEAQ (reference sequence). V was shortened by 7 bases and J by 3 bases, with 12 bases between the two germline ends. The CDR3 DNA reads TGTGCCAGCACCGAAGGGACATACTATGGCTACACCTTC. The encoded protein is CASTEGTYYGYTF.

This sequence joins TRBV5-4 and TRBJ2-3, with 10 positions matching TRBD1. Germline CDR1 and CDR2: SGHNT and YYREEE (reference sequence). Trimming took 10 bases from V and 6 from J; bases not matched to a gene: 11. This CDR3 contains 14 residues. CDR3 DNA: TGTGCCGGAGCGACAGGGGGCGCTTTCGATACGCAGTATTTT. Protein: CAGATGGAFDTQYF.

The chain couples TRBV5-5 to TRBJ1-4, with TRBD1 matching 10 bases. Trimming at V came to 5 bases and at J to 8 bases, leaving 6 bases not matched to a gene. CDR1 and CDR2 (germline): SGHKS, YYEKEE (reference sequence). The CDR3 has 14 residues. In DNA, the CDR3 is TGTGCCAGCAGTACGGACAGGGGGATAGAAAAACTGTTTTTT. Translated: CASSTDRGIEKLFF. The full variable domain, completed using reference TRBV5-5 and TRBJ1-4, is DAGVTQSPTHLIKTRGQQVTLRCSPISGHKSVSWYQQVLGQGPQFIFQYYEKEERGRGNFPDRFSARQFPNYSSELNVNALLLGDSALYLCASSTDRGIEKLFFGSGTQLSVL.

This chain connects TRBV29-1 to TRBJ2-6, with a tentative D call TRBD2 (5 bases). The CDR3 is made up of 16 amino acids. V dropped 3 bases and J dropped 1 base, with 13 bases sitting between them. Germline assignment: CDR1 SQVTM and CDR2 ANQGSEA. CDR3 protein: CSVDNSGGSGANVLTF. The DNA of the CDR3 is TGCAGCGTTGACAATTCTGGAGGATCTGGGGCCAACGTCCTGACTTTC.

The chain joins TRBV13 to TRBJ1-1, with 9 bases identical to TRBD1. This CDR3 region has 15 residues. Germline CDR1 is PRHDT and CDR2 is FYEKMQ (reference sequence). V trimming: 3 bases; J trimming: 0 bases; junction bases outside the gene matches: 2. The CDR3 protein is CASSLGQGVNTEAFF. The CDR3 region has the DNA TGTGCCAGCAGCTTGGGACAGGGTGTGAACACTGAAGCTTTCTTT.

V gene TRBV9 combines with J gene TRBJ1-1; maybe TRBD1 (5 bases). The CDR3 loop spans 14 amino acids. Deletions cut 0 bases from V and 11 bases from J, with 17 bases between. From germline, CDR1 is SGDLS and CDR2 YYNGEE. The CDR3 loop is CASSVDQEGPLAFF. The CDR3 coding sequence is TGTGCCAGCAGCGTAGACCAGGAGGGGCCCCTCGCTTTCTTT.

The chain couples TRBV6-1 to TRBJ2-5; 8 bases match TRBD2. Unmatched junction bases numbered 5, after V lost 3 bases and J lost 2 bases. The CDR3 has 15 residues. Germline CDR1 is MNHNS and CDR2 is SASEGT. The CDR3 loop is CASSEAAGAQETQYF. Written as DNA, the CDR3 is TGTGCCAGCAGTGAGGCAGCGGGAGCTCAAGAGACCCAGTACTTC.

There are a few counts of this clone. CDR3 loop: CATSDPPFRGSKTDTQYF. The DNA of the CDR3 is TGTGCCACCAGTGATCCCCCCTTCCGCGGGAGCAAAACAGATACGCAGTATTTT. The J gene is TRBJ2-3, the V gene TRBV24-1; 7 nucleotides align to TRBD2. Germline V gene lookup returns CDR1 KGHDR and CDR2 SFDVKD. The CDR3 spans 18 residues. V dropped 3 bases and J dropped 3; count of bases not matched to a gene: 14.

This sequence joins TRBV2 and TRBJ2-7; maybe TRBD1 (6 bases). V was clipped by 6 bases and J by 6 bases, with 12 bases between them. Per the germline V gene, CDR1 is SNHLY and CDR2 is FYNNEI. This CDR3 spans 12 amino acids. This CDR3 reads CASSTDRTEQYF. The CDR3 DNA is TGTGCCAGCAGCACCGACAGGACCGAGCAGTACTTC. Based on the CDR3 plus reference TRBV2 and TRBJ2-7, the full variable domain is EPEVTQTPSHQVTQMGQEVILRCVPISNHLYFYWYRQILGQKVEFLVSFYNNEISEKSEIFDDQFSVERPDGSNFTLKIRSTKLEDSAMYFCASSTDRTEQYFGPGTRLTVT.

This clone was counted ten times or more. This chain connects TRBV6-4 to TRBJ2-7; D may be TRBD2 (6 bases). This CDR3 has 15 amino acids. Trimming pared 0 bases from V and 7 bases from J, leaving 16 bases between. Per the germline V gene, CDR1 is MRHNA and CDR2 is SNTAGT. CDR3 sequence reads: CASSDSPGAMGEQYF. The CDR3 DNA follows: TGTGCCAGCAGTGACTCGCCGGGAGCTATGGGGGAGCAGTACTTC.

The chain links TRBV29-1 to TRBJ2-3; the match to TRBD2 covers 9 bases. The ends lost 6 bases at V and 8 bases at J; junction bases unmatched: 18. Germline V lookup: CDR1 SQVTM, CDR2 ANQGSEA. The CDR3 runs 16 residues. The CDR3 DNA sequence: TGCAGCGTGGGCCCGACCGGCGGGAGGGCCATTGTTACGCAGTATTTT. Amino acids: CSVGPTGGRAIVTQYF.

The chain is built from TRBV6-5 and TRBJ2-4; 9 bases match TRBD1. V was pared by 7 bases and J by 7 bases, with 11 bases of the junction left unmatched. The CDR3 spans 15 residues. The germline CDR1 and CDR2 sequences are MNHEY and SVGAGI. CDR3 sequence: CASMVGGQGWNIQYF. Here the CDR3 DNA reads TGTGCCAGCATGGTAGGGGGACAGGGCTGGAACATTCAGTACTTC.

J is TRBJ2-1 and V is TRBV7-3, with a tentative D call TRBD1 (5 bases). In germline, CDR1 is SGHTA, CDR2 FQGTGA. Trimming stripped 0 bases from V and 8 bases from J, with 11 bases between. This CDR3 contains 14 residues. CDR3 nucleotide sequence: TGTGCCAGCAGCTTAACGCAGGGTGCCTATGAGCAGTTCTTC. This gives the protein CASSLTQGAYEQFF.

The chain joins TRBV5-1 to TRBJ1-3; weak D call: TRBD1 (6 bases). The ends were cut back, 5 bases at V and 2 bases at J, with 17 bases in the middle. The CDR3 is 16 residues long. Germline V gene lookup returns CDR1 SGHRS and CDR2 YFSETQ. CDR3 in amino acids: CASSPTDPGAGNTIYF. The CDR3 DNA reads as TGCGCCAGCAGTCCTACGGATCCAGGGGCTGGAAACACCATATATTTT.